One TCR beta chain is described in this entry. The antigen is unknown. The sample is drawn from a study of T-cell memory formation after mild COVID-19. The TCR alpha and TCR beta cDNA libraries, bearing sample barcodes and UMIs, were generated by 5'RACE using constant-segment primers. TCRdb reprocessed the 5' RACE reads with MiXCR, giving one entry per CDR3 protein. The sample includes about 350,000 distinct CDR3 sequences, roughly an eighth of them seen just once. Study outcomes and limitations: In pre-infection memory, a portion of responding clones appeared, which suggested that cross-reactive memory joined.

There are 15 residues in the CDR3. The V gene's germline CDR1 is SGHRS and CDR2 YFSETQ. V gave up 0 bases and J gave up 2 bases, with 11 bases separating them. Material: PBMCs or a T cell subset sorted from them (not recorded which). This clonotype originated in a man aged 18 to 30 who had mild COVID-19 (a few samples of this study predate the infection). Cell type and time point are not known. V and J are TRBV5-1 and TRBJ2-5, with D possibly TRBD1 on 6 matching bases. The CDR3 DNA follows: TGCGCCAGCAGCTTGGCAACAGGGCGGCAAGAGACCCAGTACTTC. Encoded protein: CASSLATGRQETQYF.